Reported below is one T cell receptor (beta chain). Its antigen remains unknown. The data derive from a study of cytomegalovirus exposure and HLA in healthy donors. Study conclusions and caveats: Researchers had no immune exposure information except CMV serostatus available. Later on, an analysis tied about 17,000 TCR beta sequences to HLA alleles at 0.05 false discovery rate.

Germline CDR1 is KGHSH and CDR2 is LQKENI. With 4 bases clipped from V and 4 bases from J, the junction kept 1 base outside the gene matches. This CDR3 has 13 residues. Use of 60 Vbeta and 13 Jbeta primers characterized the PCR. Repertoires were generated with immunoSEQ multiplex PCR, while TCRdb's copy carries only in-frame clones and drops some. Of 150,000 to 200,000 clones detected, 83% appear once; the ten largest clones hold over 4%. This chain uses TRBV18 with TRBJ1-5; TRBD1 agrees at 7 bases. The clonotype originates from a man aged 45-60 years in good health and CMV-seropositive. The specimen sequenced was PBMCs. CDR3 nucleotides: TGTGCCAGCTCACGGGACAGAAATCAGCCCCAGCATTTT. This encodes CASSRDRNQPQHF.